These 26 T cell receptor beta chains were all obtained from the same sample, sequenced in a study of T cells in Graves' hyperthyroidism and ophthalmopathy. Using RNA transcripts as the source, TCR beta CDR3 regions were amplified. TCR CDR3 underwent first-round RT-PCR with the HTBI primer set. TCRdb redid the calling of the multiplex PCR reads with MiXCR, one entry per CDR3 protein. The table records 200,000 to 250,000 distinct CDR3 sequences, approximately 20% of them present only once. The sample comprised blood. These TCRs come from a man aged 35-49 years with Graves' hyperthyroidism.

This clonotype was detected many times. The DNA for the CDR3 is TGTGCCAGCAGTGAAATGGTCGGACAAGAGACCCAGTACTTC. It codes for CASSEMVGQETQYF. The chain carries TRBV6-1 and TRBJ2-5, with D hard to call. Looked up from germline, CDR1 is MNHNS and CDR2 is SASEGT. There are 14 residues in the CDR3. V was cut by 2 bases and J by 2 bases, with 9 bases left in between.

The gene calls are TRBV12-3 or TRBV12-4 and TRBJ1-5; D gene ambiguous. The CDR3 spans 13 residues. V was clipped by 3 bases and J by 3 bases, with 6 bases between them. The CDR3 DNA reads TGTGCCAGCAGTTTTGGACCCAATCAGCCCCAGCATTTT. Protein product: CASSFGPNQPQHF.

This clonotype was counted between two and nine times. This clone may be a read error of a much larger clone one base away. The gene calls are TRBV30 and TRBJ2-6, with TRBD1 matching 9 bases. Looked up from germline, CDR1 is GTSNPN and CDR2 is SVGIG (reference sequence). The CDR3 consists of 14 residues. CDR3 sequence reads: CARDRESGADVLTF. Here the CDR3 DNA reads TGTGCCCGGGACAGGGAGTCTGGGGCCGACGTCCTGACTTTC.

This clonotype was found many times. The chain employs TRBV7-3 and TRBJ2-5, with D possibly called TRBD1 or TRBD2 (6 bases each). The CDR3 runs to 14 residues. Germline assignment: CDR1 SGHTA and CDR2 FQGTGA. The V end lost 4 bases, the J end lost 7 bases, and 16 bases lay between the germline ends. The DNA for the CDR3 is TGTGCCAGCAGCTCCGAGGGACTCAGGGGGACCCAGTACTTC. Residues: CASSSEGLRGTQYF.

The V and J genes are TRBV4-2 and TRBJ2-7, with 8 bases that match TRBD2. CDR1 is LGHNA, CDR2 YNFKEQ, per germline. V lost 2 bases to trimming and J lost 3 bases; unmatched junction nucleotides: 6. The CDR3 has 15 amino acids. The CDR3 loop is CASSQSGTRSYEQYF. As DNA, the CDR3 is TGTGCCAGCAGCCAATCCGGGACTAGAAGCTACGAGCAGTACTTC.

This clonotype was detected only a few times. The DNA of the CDR3 is TGTGCCACCAGTGATTTGGAGGGGACGGTGTCTGATGAGCAGTTCTTC. The encoded protein is CATSDLEGTVSDEQFF. The chain employs TRBV24-1 and TRBJ2-1, with D possibly called TRBD1 or TRBD2 (5 bases each). The germline V gene encodes CDR1 KGHDR and CDR2 SFDVKD. The CDR3 covers 16 residues. Trimming removed 0 bases from V and 8 bases from J, with 16 bases in between.

Many counts were recorded for this clonotype. The genes are TRBV28 and TRBJ2-7, with D uncertain. The CDR3 has 15 amino acids. Germline assignment: CDR1 MDHEN and CDR2 SYDVKM. Trimming left V 3 bases short and J 0 bases short, with 12 bases between. The CDR3 spells CASSFWQMSSYEQYF. The CDR3 DNA follows: TGTGCCAGCAGTTTTTGGCAGATGAGCTCCTACGAGCAGTACTTC.

This clonotype was counted ten times or more. The V gene is TRBV12-3 or TRBV12-4, the J gene TRBJ1-1; D is unresolved. This CDR3 comprises 14 residues. With 6 bases removed from V and 4 bases from J, the gap between germline ends came to 15 bases. The CDR3 DNA follows: TGTGCCAGCAGCCTCACCGGGAAAGTCACTGAAGCTTTCTTT. It yields the protein CASSLTGKVTEAFF.

This clonotype was counted many times. V gene TRBV30 combines with J gene TRBJ1-5; the D gene is possibly TRBD1 (6 bases). Trimming removed 3 bases at V and 6 bases at J, with 15 bases between. The CDR3 spans 14 residues. CDR1 and CDR2 (germline): GTSNPN, SVGIG (reference sequence). CDR3 in DNA: TGTGCCTGGAGAGGTGTGGGGGCTAGTCAGCCCCAGCATTTT. Amino acids: CAWRGVGASQPQHF.

This clonotype was seen repeatedly, ten times or more. The V call is TRBV12-3 or TRBV12-4, the J call TRBJ1-2; D is uncertain. CDR3 size: 12 residues. Trimming cost V 7 bases and J 4 bases, with 10 bases left between them. The CDR3 loop reads CASISMGYGYTF. CDR3 sequence (DNA): TGTGCCAGCATCAGCATGGGCTATGGCTACACCTTC.

This clonotype was counted at least ten times. CDR3 sequence: CASSHSGVRSYNEQFF. The CDR3 coding sequence is TGTGCCAGCAGCCACTCAGGGGTTCGCTCCTACAATGAGCAGTTCTTC. The chain uses TRBV3-1 and TRBJ2-1; a possible D gene is TRBD1 (6 bases). CDR3 size: 16 residues. Germline V gene data show CDR1 as LGHDT and CDR2 as YNNKEL (reference sequence). Trimming stripped 3 bases from V and 0 bases from J, with 12 bases between.

Worth noting for this clonotype: One base away lies a much larger clone, so this may be a sequencing read error. The V gene is TRBV29-1, the J gene TRBJ2-1, with 8 bases that match TRBD1. CDR3 length: 11 residues. CDR1 is SQVTM, CDR2 ANQGSEA, per germline. Unmatched junction bases numbered 5, after V lost 8 bases and J lost 8 bases. DNA of the CDR3: TGCAGCATGGACAGGGTTGATGAGCAGTTCTTC. Encoded protein: CSMDRVDEQFF.

This clonotype was seen at least ten times. The genes are TRBV3-1 and TRBJ2-7; D uncertain. Per germline, CDR1 LGHDT and CDR2 YNNKEL (reference sequence). The CDR3 covers 12 residues. V was clipped by 4 bases and J by 1 base, with 5 bases between them. The CDR3 nucleotides read TGTGCCAGCAGCCGGCAGTCCTACGAGCAGTACTTC. This gives the protein CASSRQSYEQYF.

V is TRBV18 and J is TRBJ2-5, with D maybe TRBD1 (7 bases). V was shortened by 2 bases and J by 3 bases, with 13 bases between the two germline ends. CDR1 and CDR2 from the germline V gene are KGHSH and LQKENI. CDR3 size: 15 residues. The CDR3 spells CASSPEARGEETQYF. DNA of the CDR3: TGTGCCAGCTCACCAGAGGCCAGGGGGGAAGAGACCCAGTACTTC. Filled out from reference TRBV18 and TRBJ2-5, the complete variable domain reads NAGVMQNPRHLVRRRGQEARLRCSPMKGHSHVYWYRQLPEEGLKFMVYLQKENIIDESGMPKERFSAEFPKEGPSILRIQQVVRGDSAAYFCASSPEARGEETQYFGPGTRLLVL.

This clonotype was detected ten times or more. The chain is built from TRBV20-1 and TRBJ2-7; 9 positions match TRBD2. Trimming at V came to 2 bases and at J to 7 bases, leaving 6 bases not matched to a gene. CDR1 and CDR2 from the germline V gene are DFQATT and SNEGSKA (reference sequence). The CDR3 is made up of 13 amino acids. Written as DNA, the CDR3 is TGCAGTGCTAGACACGGACTAGCGATAGAGCAGTACTTC. Its translation is CSARHGLAIEQYF.

This clonotype has at least ten counts. V usage is TRBV9 and J usage is TRBJ2-7, with 10 positions matching TRBD2. Losses at the gene ends were 0 bases for V and 2 bases for J; bases not matched to a gene: 2. This CDR3 has 15 residues. Germline V gene data show CDR1 as SGDLS and CDR2 as YYNGEE. CDR3 amino acids: CASSVGSGGTYEQYF. DNA for the CDR3: TGTGCCAGCAGCGTAGGTAGCGGGGGGACCTACGAGCAGTACTTC.

The CDR3 DNA sequence: TGTGCCAGCAGCCACTACCCCGGACAGGGCTTCGCGACTAGCAACTCCTACGAGCAGTACTTC. Protein: CASSHYPGQGFATSNSYEQYF. The chain couples TRBV11-2 to TRBJ2-7; D possibly corresponds to TRBD1 (8 bases). With 5 bases removed from V and 0 bases from J, the gap between germline ends came to 32 bases. Germline V lookup: CDR1 SGHAT, CDR2 FQNNGV. CDR3 length: 21 residues.

At least ten counts were recorded for this clonotype. The gene calls are TRBV6-2 or TRBV6-3 and TRBJ2-3; D may be TRBD2 (7 bases). The germline V and J ends were trimmed by 2 bases and 4 bases, with 10 bases remaining between them. The germline CDR1 and CDR2 sequences are MNHEY and SVGEGT. The CDR3 has 14 residues. In nucleotides, the CDR3 is TGTGCCAGCAGTTACGGGGGGGCTGCAGATACGCAGTATTTT. It specifies CASSYGGAADTQYF.

This chain connects TRBV6-1 to TRBJ2-6, with D maybe TRBD2 (5 bases). V was shortened by 5 bases and J by 2 bases, with 13 bases between the two germline ends. Germline loops: CDR1 MNHNS, CDR2 SASEGT. This CDR3 has 16 amino acids. For the CDR3, the DNA is TGTGCCAGCAGTCCCCTGGGAGTCCCTGGGGCCAACGTCCTGACTTTC. Translating it yields CASSPLGVPGANVLTF.

This clonotype was seen ten or more times. The genes are TRBV20-1 and TRBJ1-3, with D perhaps TRBD1 (5 bases). V was trimmed by 0 bases and J by 7 bases, leaving 19 bases between them. CDR3 length: 16 residues. Looked up from germline, CDR1 is DFQATT and CDR2 is SNEGSKA (reference sequence). CDR3 DNA: TGCAGTGCTAGAGATTTCTCTCAAGGGGCGCGGAACACCATATATTTT. It encodes CSARDFSQGARNTIYF.

The sample holds a few counts of this clonotype. This rearrangement joins TRBV11-3 to TRBJ2-6; D call uncertain. Germline CDR1 is SGHNT and CDR2 is YENEEA. This CDR3 is 15 amino acids long. The V end lost 4 bases, the J end lost 0 bases, and 7 bases lay between the germline ends. This CDR3 reads CASSSGPSGANVLTF. The CDR3 DNA reads TGTGCCAGCAGCTCTGGTCCCTCTGGGGCCAACGTCCTGACTTTC.

Many counts were recorded for this clonotype. The chain combines TRBV20-1 with TRBJ2-5, with 10 bases fitting TRBD2. Germline V gene data show CDR1 as DFQATT and CDR2 as SNEGSKA (reference sequence). V lost 5 bases, J lost 4 bases, and 10 bases stayed unmatched. This CDR3 spans 15 amino acids. The CDR3 protein is CSAHSPSGRGETQYF. The CDR3 nucleotides read TGCAGTGCTCATTCCCCCAGCGGGAGGGGAGAGACCCAGTACTTC.

This clonotype was seen repeatedly, ten times or more. The chain has TRBV12-3 or TRBV12-4 and TRBJ2-7; 9 nucleotides match TRBD1. J lost 4 bases, V lost 2 bases, and 6 bases had no gene match. This CDR3 spans 15 amino acids. CDR3 amino acids: CASSLSTGGEYEQYF. In DNA, the CDR3 is TGTGCCAGCAGTTTAAGTACAGGGGGCGAGTACGAGCAGTACTTC.

This clonotype occurred many times. The CDR3 protein is CASSFDTFSYEQYF. DNA for the CDR3: TGTGCCAGCAGTTTCGACACTTTCTCCTACGAGCAGTACTTC. This rearrangement joins TRBV12-3 or TRBV12-4 to TRBJ2-7, with D unclear. V was pared by 3 bases and J by 0 bases, with 9 bases between. The CDR3 spans 14 residues.

This clonotype was seen a handful of times. The rearrangement links TRBV19 to TRBJ2-2, with 11 bases aligning to TRBD1. Germline V CDR1 and CDR2: LNHDA, SQIVND (reference sequence). The V and J ends lost 4 bases and 3 bases, in that order; junction bases with no gene match: 4. This CDR3 has 16 residues. The DNA for the CDR3 is TGTGCCAGTAGTAGAGGACAGGGGGCTTACACCGGGGAGCTGTTTTTT. Protein product: CASSRGQGAYTGELFF. Full variable domain (missing parts from reference TRBV19 and TRBJ2-2): DGGITQSPKYLFRKEGQNVTLSCEQNLNHDAMYWYRQDPGQGLRLIYYSQIVNDFQKGDIAEGYSVSREKKESFPLTVTSAQKNPTAFYLCASSRGQGAYTGELFFGEGSRLTVL.

Ten or more counts support this clonotype. The chain uses TRBV20-1 and TRBJ2-3; TRBD2 matches 10 bases. The CDR3 extends over 16 amino acids. Per the germline V gene, CDR1 is DFQATT and CDR2 is SNEGSKA (reference sequence). Unmatched junction bases numbered 7, after V lost 0 bases and J lost 4 bases. The CDR3 loop is CSARDSPLAGADTQYF. In DNA, the CDR3 is TGCAGTGCTAGAGATTCCCCGCTAGCGGGGGCAGATACGCAGTATTTT.